These 29 T cell receptor beta chains share one sample of origin, sequenced in a study of neurological immune-mediated disorders. TCRdb redid the calling of the 5' RACE reads with MiXCR, one entry per CDR3 protein. The sample yields under 90,000 distinct CDR3 sequences, 10% seen once. Material for sequencing was PBMCs. These receptors originate from a man aged 40-55 years in good health.

The sample holds many counts of this clonotype. The rearrangement joins TRBV7-9 to TRBJ1-3; D is uncertain. Trimming removed 10 bases at V and 3 bases at J, with 22 bases between. The germline CDR1 and CDR2 sequences are SEHNR and FQNEAQ (reference sequence). The CDR3 is 16 amino acids. CDR3 DNA: TGTGCCATCCCAAAGAGGGCTTTCCGGGGTGGAAACACCATATATTTT. This encodes CAIPKRAFRGGNTIYF.

This clonotype was counted ten times or more. The chain has TRBV3-1 and TRBJ1-6; no definite D call. This CDR3 has 12 residues. Germline V CDR1 and CDR2: LGHDT, YNNKEL (reference sequence). V dropped 4 bases and J dropped 13 bases, with 11 bases sitting between them. CDR3 protein: CASSRIGNPLHF. The CDR3 DNA follows: TGTGCCAGCAGCCGCATAGGAAATCCCCTCCACTTT.

This clonotype was seen only a few times. This chain uses TRBV6-1 with TRBJ2-1; 9 positions match TRBD1. The CDR3 runs 12 residues. With V trimmed by 5 bases and J by 15 bases, 8 bases remained unmatched. Germline V CDR1 and CDR2: MNHNS, SASEGT. CDR3 in amino acids: CASSSSGTGTFF. The CDR3 nucleotides read TGTGCCAGCAGTTCATCCGGGACAGGGACGTTCTTC.

This clonotype has a count of ten or more. V usage is TRBV15 and J usage is TRBJ2-3, with 9 bases lining up with TRBD1. The CDR3 is 16 amino acids. V was pared by 4 bases and J by 2 bases, with 7 bases of the junction left unmatched. Germline lookup yields CDR1 LNHNV and CDR2 YYDKDF (reference sequence). This CDR3 is CATSTDRGLATDTQYF. The CDR3 region has the DNA TGTGCCACCAGCACTGACAGGGGGTTGGCCACAGATACGCAGTATTTT.

The CDR3 sequence: CSATKLTGGYTYEQYF. The CDR3 DNA is TGCAGTGCTACAAAACTGACAGGCGGTTACACCTACGAGCAGTACTTC. The chain employs TRBV20-1 and TRBJ2-7, with D perhaps TRBD1 (6 bases). From germline, CDR1 is DFQATT and CDR2 SNEGSKA (reference sequence). The length of the CDR3 is 16 residues. V shed 4 bases and J shed 2 bases, with 21 bases lying between them.

About this clonotype: A much larger clone is a single base away; this may be a read error. The J gene is TRBJ2-4, the V gene TRBV20-1, with no clear D. CDR1 and CDR2 (germline): DFQATT, SNEGSKA (reference sequence). Trimming removed 2 bases from V and 4 bases from J, with 15 bases in between. The CDR3 runs to 15 residues. CDR3 region: CSARPIDDPKNIQYF. DNA for the CDR3: TGCAGTGCTAGACCCATAGATGACCCTAAAAACATTCAGTACTTC.

This clonotype appeared many times. The chain couples TRBV14 to TRBJ2-7; TRBD1 or TRBD2 may be the D gene (5 bases each). The CDR3 loop spans 17 amino acids. V gave up 0 bases and J gave up 0 bases, with 15 bases separating them. Germline CDR1 is SGHDN and CDR2 is FVKESK. The CDR3 loop is CASSQDAASGSSYEQYF. The CDR3 region has the DNA TGTGCCAGCAGCCAAGATGCGGCTTCAGGGAGCTCCTACGAGCAGTACTTC.

As concerns this clonotype: One junction end does not reproduce the germline sequence, and a read error may be involved. The chain employs TRBV6-1 and TRBJ1-2; D perhaps matches TRBD1 (5 bases). Looked up from germline, CDR1 is MNHNS and CDR2 is SASEGT. The CDR3 loop spans 15 amino acids. The CDR3 bases are TGTGCCAGCAGTGAACCAGGGAGGGCTAACCATGGCTACACCTTC. Its protein product is CASSEPGRANHGYTF.

Points on this clonotype: A much more abundant neighbour one base away suggests this may be a read error. The chain has TRBV29-1 and TRBJ2-1; D remains unclear. Germline CDR1 and CDR2: SQVTM and ANQGSEA. The CDR3 contains 12 residues. The CDR3 DNA reads as TGCAGCGTTGGTCGGTCCTACAATGAGCAGTCCTTC. Translating it yields CSVGRSYNEQSF.

The table lists this clonotype with many counts. The chain uses TRBV5-1 and TRBJ2-1; D possibly uses TRBD1 or TRBD2 (6 bases each). The germline V gene has CDR1 SGHRS and CDR2 YFSETQ. The CDR3 has 13 residues. The V gene lost 7 bases and the J gene lost 12 bases, with 20 bases spanning the gap. CDR3 DNA: TGCGCCAGCGATTTGGGGGGCCCTGCGGGGCAGTTCTTC. Its protein is CASDLGGPAGQFF. Full variable domain (remainder filled in from reference TRBV5-1 and TRBJ2-1): KAGVTQTPRYLIKTRGQQVTLSCSPISGHRSVSWYQQTPGQGLQFLFEYFSETQRNKGNFPGRFSGRQFSNSRSEMNVSTLELGDSALYLCASDLGGPAGQFFGPGTRLTVL.

There are many counts of this clonotype. This chain links TRBV7-8 with TRBJ1-4, with 11 nucleotides matching TRBD1. CDR3 length: 15 residues. Germline CDR1 and CDR2: SGHVS and FQNEAQ. V lost 5 bases to trimming and J lost 7 bases; unmatched junction nucleotides: 6. The CDR3: CASSPDRGLSEKLFF. CDR3 nucleotides: TGTGCCAGCAGCCCGGACAGGGGGCTTAGTGAAAAACTGTTTTTT.

The chain couples TRBV29-1 to TRBJ2-7; D is unresolved. The CDR3 totals 13 residues. Trimming stripped 1 base from V and 5 bases from J, with 12 bases between. Germline V gives CDR1 SQVTM, CDR2 ANQGSEA. CDR3 residues: CSVEGQSQHEQYF. CDR3 bases: TGCAGCGTTGAAGGGCAGTCTCAACACGAGCAGTACTTC.

In this sample, this clonotype turned up many times. The chain carries TRBV24-1 and TRBJ2-7; tentatively, D is TRBD2 (5 bases). V gave up 9 bases and J gave up 2 bases, with 19 bases separating them. This CDR3 has 15 amino acids. Germline values: CDR1 KGHDR, CDR2 SFDVKD. As DNA, the CDR3 is TGTGCCACCCGACCAGCACGGGGAGCCACCTACGAGCAGTACTTC. It translates to CATRPARGATYEQYF.

Concerning this clonotype itself: Given the absence of the conserved phenylalanine or tryptophan at the CDR3 end, a read error is likely. This sequence joins TRBV4-2 and TRBJ2-7, with D perhaps matching TRBD2 (5 bases). The CDR3 spans 16 residues. Germline lookup yields CDR1 LGHNA and CDR2 YNFKEQ. Between the trimmed V and J ends, which lost 3 bases and 2 bases, there was a span of 17 bases. The DNA of the CDR3 is TGTGCCAGCAGCCAGTTTGGGGAGTCTGGCACCTACGAGCAGTACATC. Its translation: CASSQFGESGTYEQYI.

This clonotype showed up many times. This chain joins TRBV20-1 and TRBJ2-7, with D possibly TRBD1 on 6 matching bases. This CDR3 is built from 14 residues. V dropped 3 bases and J dropped 5 bases, with 17 bases sitting between them. Germline CDR1 and CDR2: DFQATT and SNEGSKA (reference sequence). As DNA, the CDR3 is TGCAGTGCTAGGGGAGTAGGGCAGGGGCACGAGCAGTACTTC. It translates to CSARGVGQGHEQYF.

This clonotype has ten or more counts. CDR3 loop: CASSEGDSSNQPQHF. CDR3 sequence (DNA): TGTGCCAGCAGTGAAGGGGACAGTAGCAATCAGCCCCAGCATTTT. The V gene is TRBV2, the J gene TRBJ1-5, with TRBD1 matching over 7 bases. J lost 0 bases, V lost 1 base, and 0 bases had no gene match. This CDR3 has 15 residues. Germline V gene data show CDR1 as SNHLY and CDR2 as FYNNEI.

This clonotype has at least ten counts. The chain combines TRBV12-3 or TRBV12-4 with TRBJ1-2; a possible D gene is TRBD1 (6 bases). There are 13 residues in the CDR3. V was cut by 7 bases and J by 3 bases, with 12 bases left in between. CDR3 nucleotide sequence: TGTGCCAGCACAAGGGGGTCACACTATGGCTACACCTTC. Its protein product is CASTRGSHYGYTF.

The table lists this clonotype with many counts. V usage is TRBV5-6 and J usage is TRBJ2-7; D might be TRBD2 (6 bases). CDR3 length: 12 residues. Germline CDR1 is SGHDT and CDR2 is YYEEEE. V lost 4 bases and J lost 6, with 11 bases in between. This CDR3 reads CASSRGTSEQYF. CDR3 nucleotides: TGTGCCAGCAGCCGGGGGACGAGCGAGCAGTACTTC.

This clonotype was detected ten times or more. The rearrangement joins TRBV2 to TRBJ1-2; 7 nucleotides align to TRBD1. After removal of 6 bases from V and 2 bases from J, the junction contained 0 bases not matched to a gene. Germline values: CDR1 SNHLY, CDR2 FYNNEI. The CDR3 consists of 12 residues. CDR3 in amino acids: CASRTGNYGYTF. CDR3 bases: TGTGCCAGCAGGACAGGGAACTATGGCTACACCTTC.

This clonotype was seen at least ten times. The chain links TRBV3-1 to TRBJ2-5; the match to TRBD1 covers 11 bases. Germline assignment: CDR1 LGHDT and CDR2 YNNKEL (reference sequence). This CDR3 has 13 residues. V lost 5 bases and J lost 4; bases outside the gene matches: 0. In nucleotides, the CDR3 is TGTGCCAGCAGCGGGACAGGGGGAGAGACCCAGTACTTC. Its translation is CASSGTGGETQYF.

The rearrangement uses TRBV5-1 and TRBJ2-3, with no clear D. V lost 4 bases and J lost 2, with 17 bases in between. Germline CDR1 is SGHRS and CDR2 is YFSETQ. The CDR3 runs to 16 residues. The CDR3 region is CASSDDPTLATDTQYF. In nucleotides, the CDR3 is TGCGCCAGCAGCGACGACCCGACCTTAGCCACAGATACGCAGTATTTT.

Many counts were recorded for this clonotype. This sequence joins TRBV5-1 and TRBJ1-3; 8 bases fit TRBD1. Germline lookup yields CDR1 SGHRS and CDR2 YFSETQ. V shed 5 bases and J 3 bases; nucleotides not matched to a gene: 4. This CDR3 has 14 amino acids. The CDR3 nucleotides are TGCGCCAGCAGTCAGACAGGGGATGGAAACACCATATATTTT. This gives the protein CASSQTGDGNTIYF.

As to this clonotype: This may be a read error, as it is one base from a much larger clone. The V and J genes are TRBV28 and TRBJ2-7; D may match TRBD1 or TRBD2 (6 bases each). This CDR3 comprises 18 residues. In germline, CDR1 is MDHEN, CDR2 SYDVKM. The CDR3 DNA reads as TGTCCCAGCAGTGATTCACAGGGTCTCGGGAGTGTTTGGGACGAGCAGTACTTC. Its translation: CPSSDSQGLGSVWDEQYF.

This clonotype was picked up many times. The chain uses TRBV29-1 and TRBJ2-3; 9 bases are shared with TRBD1. This CDR3 contains 13 residues. The germline gives CDR1 SQVTM, CDR2 ANQGSEA. V shed 6 bases, J shed 2 bases, and the junction held 3 bases outside the gene matches. The CDR3 is CSVIQGATDTQYF. The CDR3 bases are TGCAGCGTGATACAGGGGGCCACAGATACGCAGTATTTT.

There are many counts of this clonotype. The J gene is TRBJ1-5, the V gene TRBV20-1, with 8 positions matching TRBD1. Looked up from germline, CDR1 is DFQATT and CDR2 is SNEGSKA (reference sequence). V lost 6 bases, J lost 6 bases, and 7 bases stayed unmatched. This CDR3 is 13 amino acids long. The CDR3 here is CSAETGVGQPQHF. The CDR3 DNA follows: TGCAGTGCGGAGACAGGGGTAGGTCAGCCCCAGCATTTT.

Many counts were recorded for this clonotype. The chain's CDR3 is CSAIRSSYSNQPQHF. The CDR3 DNA sequence: TGCAGTGCGATACGCTCAAGCTATAGCAATCAGCCCCAGCATTTT. The chain joins TRBV20-1 to TRBJ1-5, with no clear D. V was pared by 6 bases and J by 0 bases, with 15 bases between. The V gene's germline CDR1 is DFQATT and CDR2 SNEGSKA (reference sequence). The CDR3 has 15 residues.

In the case of this clonotype: A much larger clonotype is one base distant, so this may be a read error. The chain is built from TRBV5-8 and TRBJ2-3; D might be TRBD1 or TRBD2, each matching 5 bases. Germline values: CDR1 SGHTS, CDR2 YDEGEE. The CDR3 loop spans 14 amino acids. CDR3 residues: CASSDGTYTDKQYF. In DNA form, the CDR3 reads TGTGCCAGCAGCGACGGGACCTATACCGATAAGCAGTATTTT.

This clonotype was detected many times. The J gene is TRBJ2-2, the V gene TRBV7-3, with D perhaps assigned TRBD1 or TRBD2 (5 bases each). Germline lookup yields CDR1 SGHTA and CDR2 FQGTGA. CDR3 length: 16 amino acids. The germline V and J ends were trimmed by 5 bases and 1 base, with 14 bases remaining between them. The chain's CDR3 is CASSPWGTMNTGELFF. The CDR3 DNA follows: TGTGCCAGCAGCCCCTGGGGGACCATGAACACCGGGGAGCTGTTTTTT.

This clonotype was counted many times. The chain recombines TRBV3-1 with TRBJ2-2, with D hard to call. The germline V gene encodes CDR1 LGHDT and CDR2 YNNKEL (reference sequence). V dropped 2 bases and J dropped 5 bases, with 15 bases sitting between them. The CDR3 is 16 residues long. The CDR3 here is CASSQPGALGTGELFF. The CDR3 DNA sequence: TGTGCCAGCAGCCAACCCGGAGCATTAGGAACCGGGGAGCTGTTTTTT.